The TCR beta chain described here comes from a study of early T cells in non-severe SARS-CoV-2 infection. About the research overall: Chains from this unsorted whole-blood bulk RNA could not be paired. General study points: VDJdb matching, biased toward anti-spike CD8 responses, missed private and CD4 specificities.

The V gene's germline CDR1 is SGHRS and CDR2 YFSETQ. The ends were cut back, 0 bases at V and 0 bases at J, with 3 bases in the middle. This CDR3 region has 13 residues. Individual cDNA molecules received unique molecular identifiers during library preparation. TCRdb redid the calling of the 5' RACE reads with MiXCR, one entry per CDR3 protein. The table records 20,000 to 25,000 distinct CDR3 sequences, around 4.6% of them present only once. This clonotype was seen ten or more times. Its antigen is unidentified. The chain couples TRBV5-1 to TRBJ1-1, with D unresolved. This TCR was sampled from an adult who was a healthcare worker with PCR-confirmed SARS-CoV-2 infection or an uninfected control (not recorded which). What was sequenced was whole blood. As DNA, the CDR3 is TGCGCCAGCAGCTTGGTCTTGAACACTGAAGCTTTCTTT. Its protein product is CASSLVLNTEAFF.